This T cell receptor beta chain was captured by sequencing in a study of T cells in Graves' hyperthyroidism and ophthalmopathy. Overall study findings and caveats: Most thyroid clonotypes expanded above 0.001 appeared in blood too.

V shed 7 bases and J 4 bases; nucleotides not matched to a gene: 6. This CDR3 comprises 16 residues. Per germline, CDR1 LNHDA and CDR2 SQIVND (reference sequence). The sample holds a few counts of this clonotype. Its antigen is not known. RNA transcripts provided the source from which TCR beta CDR3 regions were amplified. A first-round RT-PCR of the TCR CDR3 used the HTBI primer set. MiXCR, run by TCRdb on the multiplex PCR reads, gives a single entry per CDR3 protein. The table includes hundreds of thousands of distinct CDR3 sequences, about 20% detected once. Sequencing was performed on blood. V is TRBV19 and J is TRBJ2-3; 15 bases line up with TRBD2. The clonotype comes from a man aged 35 to 55 with Graves' ophthalmopathy. The CDR3: CASTPGLAGGADTQYF. CDR3 coding DNA: TGTGCCAGTACCCCGGGACTAGCGGGGGGTGCAGATACGCAGTATTTT.